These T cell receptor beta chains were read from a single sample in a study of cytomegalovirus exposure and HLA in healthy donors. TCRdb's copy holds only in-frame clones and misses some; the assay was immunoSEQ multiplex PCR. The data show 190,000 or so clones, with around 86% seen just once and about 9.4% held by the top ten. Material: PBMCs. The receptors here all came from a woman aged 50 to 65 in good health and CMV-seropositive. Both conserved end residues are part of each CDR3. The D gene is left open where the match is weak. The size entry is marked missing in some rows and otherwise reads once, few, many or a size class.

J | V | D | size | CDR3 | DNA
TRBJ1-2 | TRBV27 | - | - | CASSLVRGLIDGYTF | TGTGCCAGCAGTTTAGTTCGGGGTCTCATCGACGGCTACACCTTC
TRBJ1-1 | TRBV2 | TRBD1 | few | CASNLQGSTEAFF | TGTGCCAGCAATCTACAGGGGAGTACTGAAGCTTTCTTT
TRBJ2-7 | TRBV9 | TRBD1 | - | CASSVRRDRVRYEQYF | TGTGCCAGCAGCGTCCGCCGGGACAGGGTTCGGTATGAGCAGTACTTC
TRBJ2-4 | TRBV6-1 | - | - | CASSDFGGGGYF | TGTGCCAGCAGTGACTTTGGAGGGGGGGGATACTTC
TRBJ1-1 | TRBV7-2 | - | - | CASSLVRNTEAFF | TGTGCCAGCAGCTTAGTTAGGAACACTGAAGCTTTCTTT
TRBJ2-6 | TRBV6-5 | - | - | CASLGLSGANVLTF | TGTGCCAGCCTGGGACTCTCTGGGGCCAACGTCCTGACTTTC
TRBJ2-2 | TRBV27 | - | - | CASSLSSTHTGELFF | TGTGCCAGCAGTTTATCGAGTACTCACACCGGGGAGCTGTTTTTT
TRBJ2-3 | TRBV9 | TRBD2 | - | CASSVVIAGDSDTQYF | TGTGCCAGCAGCGTAGTTATAGCGGGGGATTCAGATACGCAGTATTTT
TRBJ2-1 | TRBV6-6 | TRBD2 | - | CASNERGGFMGNEQFF | TGTGCCAGCAATGAGCGGGGGGGCTTCATGGGGAATGAGCAGTTCTTC
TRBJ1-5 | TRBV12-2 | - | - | CASRSTYGTFRVQPQHF | TGTGCAAGTCGCTCGACCTACGGGACTTTTAGGGTACAGCCCCAGCATTTT
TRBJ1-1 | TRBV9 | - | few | CASSPTAGWAEAFF | TGTGCCAGCAGCCCGACGGCGGGTTGGGCTGAAGCTTTCTTT
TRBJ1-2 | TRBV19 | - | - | CASSIFQSLGYTF | TGTGCCAGTAGTATTTTTCAGTCCCTGGGCTACACCTTC
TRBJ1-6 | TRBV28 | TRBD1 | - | CASSWGTGINSPLHF | TGTGCCAGCAGCTGGGGGACAGGCATTAATTCACCCCTCCACTTT
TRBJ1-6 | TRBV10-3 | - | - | CAIRLTENSPLHF | TGTGCCATCAGATTGACAGAAAATTCACCCCTCCACTTT
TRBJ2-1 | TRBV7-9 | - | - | CASSIASGERSDEQFF | TGTGCCAGTTCAATTGCCTCCGGGGAAAGAAGCGATGAGCAGTTCTTC
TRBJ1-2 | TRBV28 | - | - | CASSIQAPFFYGYTF | TGTGCCAGCAGCATACAGGCCCCCTTTTTCTATGGCTACACCTTC
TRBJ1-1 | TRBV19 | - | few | CASSISQNTEAFF | TGTGCCAGTAGTATAAGCCAGAACACTGAAGCTTTCTTT